Below are 20 T cell receptor beta chains sequenced from a single sample in a study of blood T cell repertoires in COVID-19. The data were produced by immunoSEQ multiplex PCR, yet TCRdb's version contains in-frame clones alone and is incomplete. There are fewer than 450,000 clones in the sample; 88% occur only once, and less than 1.5% lies in the top ten. Sequencing input: PBMCs or T cells enriched from blood (not recorded which). The source is a woman aged 18-30 years who had recovered from COVID-19.

J is TRBJ1-1 and V is TRBV7-9; weak D call: TRBD1 (6 bases). Trimming pared 4 bases from V and 4 bases from J, leaving 10 bases between. The CDR3 has 13 residues. Germline lookup yields CDR1 SEHNR and CDR2 FQNEAQ (reference sequence). The CDR3 DNA reads TGTGCCAGCAGCTCCACAGGGTCCACTGAAGCTTTCTTT. Its translation is CASSSTGSTEAFF.

V and J are TRBV18 and TRBJ1-6, with D hard to call. CDR1 and CDR2 (germline): KGHSH, LQKENI. The germline V and J ends were trimmed by 5 bases and 7 bases, with 6 bases remaining between them. The CDR3 runs 12 residues. Written as DNA, the CDR3 is TGTGCCAGCTCAAACAGAAATTCACCCCTCCACTTT. Encoded protein: CASSNRNSPLHF.

The chain carries TRBV5-1 and TRBJ2-3, with TRBD2 matching over 10 bases. The CDR3 loop spans 16 amino acids. J lost 6 bases, V lost 2 bases, and 9 bases had no gene match. The germline gives CDR1 SGHRS, CDR2 YFSETQ. CDR3 sequence reads: CASSLPSGGQSDTQYF. CDR3 sequence (DNA): TGCGCCAGCAGCTTACCTAGCGGGGGCCAGTCGGATACGCAGTATTTT. The full variable domain, with the rest looked up from reference TRBV5-1 and TRBJ2-3, is KAGVTQTPRYLIKTRGQQVTLSCSPISGHRSVSWYQQTPGQGLQFLFEYFSETQRNKGNFPGRFSGRQFSNSRSEMNVSTLELGDSALYLCASSLPSGGQSDTQYFGPGTRLTVL.

The J gene is TRBJ1-1, the V gene TRBV18; D is undetermined. The CDR3 covers 14 residues. Trimming took off 6 bases at V and 6 bases at J, with 17 bases between the two ends. Germline assignment: CDR1 KGHSH and CDR2 LQKENI. CDR3 region: CASSRASGFAEAFF. DNA of the CDR3: TGTGCCAGCTCCAGAGCTTCGGGTTTCGCTGAAGCTTTCTTT.

This clone was observed a handful of times. CDR3 region: CASSLFLGGGEKLFF. In nucleotides, the CDR3 is TGTGCCAGCAGCTTATTTCTCGGGGGAGGTGAAAAACTGTTTTTT. This chain connects TRBV7-2 to TRBJ1-4; a possible D gene is TRBD1 (5 bases). The CDR3 spans 15 residues. Per the germline V gene, CDR1 is SGHTA and CDR2 is FQGNSA. The V end lost 2 bases, the J end lost 7 bases, and 14 bases lay between the germline ends.

This clone has only one observation. Other DNA sequences of this sample code for an identical CDR3. The rearrangement links TRBV4-3 to TRBJ1-2; D may be TRBD1 (6 bases). The CDR3 length is 14 residues. CDR1 LGHNA and CDR2 YSLEER come from the germline V gene. Trimming pared 1 base from V and 2 bases from J, leaving 8 bases between. CDR3 bases: TGCGCCAGCAGCCAAGGTACAGGGAACTATGGCTACACCTTC. Translating it yields CASSQGTGNYGYTF.

V gene TRBV4-1 combines with J gene TRBJ1-2; unclear D gene. The CDR3 has 14 residues. Trimming pared 2 bases from V and 2 bases from J, leaving 9 bases between. Germline lookup yields CDR1 MGHRA and CDR2 YSYEKL. The CDR3 is CASSQIDGNYGYTF. The CDR3, as DNA: TGCGCCAGCAGCCAAATTGACGGGAACTATGGCTACACCTTC.

This clone was observed once. The CDR3 DNA reads TGTGCCAGCAGCTTACAGGGATTGGAGACCCAGTACTTC. Protein: CASSLQGLETQYF. This rearrangement joins TRBV11-2 to TRBJ2-5; tentative D call: TRBD1 (5 bases). Germline CDR1 reads SGHAT; CDR2 reads FQNNGV. The CDR3 has 13 amino acids. Between the trimmed V and J ends, which lost 2 bases and 5 bases, there was a span of 9 bases.

To note about this clone: Other DNA sequences in this sample translate to the same CDR3. V and J are TRBV7-2 and TRBJ1-5; D not resolved. The CDR3 has 14 residues. The V end lost 5 bases, the J end lost 2 bases, and 10 bases lay between the germline ends. Germline CDR1 SGHTA, CDR2 FQGNSA. DNA for the CDR3: TGTGCCAGCAGCCCCAGAGGCGGCAATCAGCCCCAGCATTTT. As protein: CASSPRGGNQPQHF. The variable domain in full, completed from reference TRBV7-2 and TRBJ1-5, reads GAGVSQSPSNKVTEKGKDVELRCDPISGHTALYWYRQSLGQGLEFLIYFQGNSAPDKSGLPSDRFSAERTGGSVSTLTIQRTQQEDSAVYLCASSPRGGNQPQHFGDGTRLSIL.

Turning to this clone: Other DNA sequences of this sample code for an identical CDR3. The gene calls are TRBV15 and TRBJ1-1; 9 bases line up with TRBD1. This CDR3 has 14 amino acids. Germline-derived CDR1 and CDR2 are LNHNV and YYDKDF (reference sequence). V gave up 4 bases and J gave up 1 base; unmatched junction bases: 1. CDR3 nucleotides: TGTGCCACCAGCAAGGGACAGGGGAACACTGAAGCTTTCTTT. Translation gives CATSKGQGNTEAFF.

The CDR3 region has the DNA TGCGCCAGCAGCTTGTGGTCGACTATAAACTATAATTCACCCCTCCACTTT. Its protein product is CASSLWSTINYNSPLHF. The V call is TRBV5-1, the J call TRBJ1-6; D call uncertain. The CDR3 is 17 amino acids. V was pared by 1 base and J by 3 bases, with 14 bases between. From germline, CDR1 is SGHRS and CDR2 YFSETQ. Together with reference TRBV5-1 and TRBJ1-6, the CDR3 gives the full variable domain: KAGVTQTPRYLIKTRGQQVTLSCSPISGHRSVSWYQQTPGQGLQFLFEYFSETQRNKGNFPGRFSGRQFSNSRSEMNVSTLELGDSALYLCASSLWSTINYNSPLHFGNGTRLTVT.

The chain carries TRBV7-2 and TRBJ1-6, with 7 nucleotides matching TRBD1. The V segment lost 0 bases and the J segment 2 bases; nucleotides outside the gene matches: 1. CDR1 is SGHTA and CDR2 is FQGNSA in the germline V gene. The CDR3 is 16 amino acids. The CDR3, as DNA: TGTGCCAGCAGCTTAGCAGGGGGCGCCTATAATTCACCCCTCCACTTT. Encoded protein: CASSLAGGAYNSPLHF.

The chain couples TRBV2 to TRBJ2-3; 9 nucleotides align to TRBD1. CDR1 and CDR2 from the germline V gene are SNHLY and FYNNEI. CDR3 length equals 18 residues. After removal of 6 bases from V and 2 bases from J, the junction contained 15 bases not matched to a gene. CDR3: CASSTTNTGGSPTDTQYF. DNA of the CDR3: TGTGCCAGCAGCACAACCAATACAGGGGGCTCCCCCACAGATACGCAGTATTTT.

The chain joins TRBV29-1 to TRBJ1-2; D gene uncertain. V was clipped by 7 bases and J by 0 bases, with 15 bases between them. The CDR3 is 14 residues long. Germline assignment: CDR1 SQVTM and CDR2 ANQGSEA. CDR3 nucleotides: TGCAGCGCTGGGAGTCTCCTTTCTAACTATGGCTACACCTTC. It is translated as CSAGSLLSNYGYTF.

The chain is built from TRBV7-2 and TRBJ1-3; 7 bases line up with TRBD1. CDR3 length: 14 residues. The trim removed 8 bases at V and 5 bases at J, leaving 9 bases unmatched. Looked up from germline, CDR1 is SGHTA and CDR2 is FQGNSA. The CDR3 region is CASREGALRNTIYF. CDR3 coding DNA: TGTGCCAGCCGGGAGGGGGCGCTTAGAAACACCATATATTTT.

The CDR3 reads CAWVTHTANTGELFF. The CDR3 DNA reads as TGTGCCTGGGTCACCCACACCGCGAACACCGGGGAGCTGTTTTTT. The gene calls are TRBV30 and TRBJ2-2; D is unclear. Trimming cost V 5 bases and J 0 bases, with 13 bases left between them. The CDR3 runs to 15 residues. Germline V gene data show CDR1 as GTSNPN and CDR2 as SVGIG (reference sequence). Together with reference TRBV30 and TRBJ2-2, the CDR3 gives the full variable domain: SQTIHQWPATLVQPVGSPLSLECTVEGTSNPNLYWYRQAAGRGLQLLFYSVGIGQISSEVPQNLSASRPQDRQFILSSKKLLLSDSGFYLCAWVTHTANTGELFFGEGSRLTVL.

V and J are TRBV9 and TRBJ2-2; 11 nucleotides match TRBD2. The CDR3 covers 15 residues. After removal of 3 bases from V and 4 bases from J, the junction contained 2 bases not matched to a gene. In germline, CDR1 is SGDLS, CDR2 YYNGEE. CDR3 nucleotides: TGTGCCAGCAGCGAGGGACTAGCGGTCACCGGGGAGCTGTTTTTT. This codes for CASSEGLAVTGELFF.

The chain recombines TRBV5-1 with TRBJ1-4, with D maybe TRBD1 (5 bases). Germline CDR1 reads SGHRS; CDR2 reads YFSETQ. The V gene lost 4 bases and the J gene lost 3 bases, with 16 bases spanning the gap. The CDR3 is 16 amino acids. The CDR3 DNA reads as TGCGCCAGCAGCGCCCCGAGCAGGGTGGCTAATGAAAAACTGTTTTTT. Amino acids: CASSAPSRVANEKLFF.

This clone was seen only once. The gene calls are TRBV12-3 or TRBV12-4 and TRBJ1-5; D perhaps matches TRBD1 (6 bases). V lost 5 bases, J lost 9 bases, and 14 bases lay in between. This CDR3 spans 13 amino acids. The chain's CDR3 is CASSGPGGGPQHF. In DNA form, the CDR3 reads TGTGCCAGCAGTGGACCGGGGGGCGGGCCCCAGCATTTT.

V gene TRBV5-1 combines with J gene TRBJ1-1; D might be TRBD1 (5 bases). V was clipped by 2 bases and J by 3 bases, with 23 bases between them. In germline, CDR1 is SGHRS, CDR2 YFSETQ. The CDR3 is 18 amino acids. CDR3 in amino acids: CASSFYMGGQRGHTEAFF. DNA of the CDR3: TGCGCCAGCAGCTTCTATATGGGTGGACAAAGAGGACACACTGAAGCTTTCTTT.